This record concerns one T cell receptor (beta chain) sequence. V lost 3 bases to trimming and J lost 2 bases, with 12 bases between them. CDR3 length: 15 residues. CDR1 and CDR2 (germline): LGHDT, YNNKEL (reference sequence). This sample is drawn from a study of blood T cell repertoires in COVID-19. Turning to the study itself: The samples span acute and convalescent COVID-19 from the United States, Italy and Spain. Nucleic acid was either cDNA or gDNA, and it came from T cells, B-cell-depleted T cells, or PBMCs.

TCRdb keeps only in-frame clones here, not all; method: immunoSEQ multiplex PCR. In the table there are a few hundred thousand clones, around 86% of which are singletons. This clonotype was sampled from a man aged 35 to 55 who had recovered from COVID-19. The V gene is TRBV3-1 (or the pseudogene TRBV3-2), the J gene TRBJ2-3, with D perhaps TRBD1 (6 bases). Sequencing used peripheral blood. The CDR3 region has the DNA TGTGCCAGCAGCCAGCGGACAGACTACACAGATACGCAGTATTTT. Translated, it gives CASSQRTDYTDTQYF.